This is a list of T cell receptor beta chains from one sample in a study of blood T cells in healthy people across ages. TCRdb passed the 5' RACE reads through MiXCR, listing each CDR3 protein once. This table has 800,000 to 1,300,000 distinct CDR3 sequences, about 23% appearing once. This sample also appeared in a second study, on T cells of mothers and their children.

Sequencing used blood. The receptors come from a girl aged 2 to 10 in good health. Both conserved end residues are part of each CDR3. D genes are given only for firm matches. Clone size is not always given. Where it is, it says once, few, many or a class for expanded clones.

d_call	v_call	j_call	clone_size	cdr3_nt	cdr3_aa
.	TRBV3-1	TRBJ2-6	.	TGTGCCAGCAGCCAAGTATTAGCGGTTCTTACTTCTGGGGCCAACGTCCTGACTTTC	CASSQVLAVLTSGANVLTF
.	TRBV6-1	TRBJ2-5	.	TGTGCCAGCAGGGGACGGACAGATCGTCAAGAGACCCAGTACTTC	CASRGRTDRQETQYF
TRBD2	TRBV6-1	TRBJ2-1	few	TGTGCCAGCAGTCCCTTAGCGGGAGGTGTTGAGCAGTTCTTC	CASSPLAGGVEQFF
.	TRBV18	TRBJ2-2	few	TGTGCCAGCTCACCATTGGAGGTGGCCGGGGAGCTGTTTTTT	CASSPLEVAGELFF
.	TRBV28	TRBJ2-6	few	TGTGCCAGCACCAACAGGCGGTACTCTGGGGCCAACGTCCTGACTTTC	CASTNRRYSGANVLTF
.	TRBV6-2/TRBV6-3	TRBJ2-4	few	TGTGCCAGCAATAACGACAACCTAGCCAAAAACATTCAGTACTTC	CASNNDNLAKNIQYF
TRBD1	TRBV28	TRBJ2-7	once	TGTGCCAGCACCACGATGACAGGGGGCTACGAGCAGTACTTC	CASTTMTGGYEQYF
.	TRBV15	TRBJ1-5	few	TGTGCCACCAGCAGAGATCAGAGTCAGCCCCAGCATTTT	CATSRDQSQPQHF
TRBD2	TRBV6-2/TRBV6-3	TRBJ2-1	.	TGTGCCAGCAGTGCTTTGATTGGGACTAGCGGGGGGGCTTACAATGAGCAGTTCTTC	CASSALIGTSGGAYNEQFF
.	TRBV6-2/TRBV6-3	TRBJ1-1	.	TGTGCCAGCAGTTACCGAAGGTTTGCTTTCTTT	CASSYRRFAFF
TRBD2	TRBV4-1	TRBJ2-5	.	TGCGCCAGCAGCCAAGTCTCAACTAGCGGGGGAGAGACCCAGTACTTC	CASSQVSTSGGETQYF
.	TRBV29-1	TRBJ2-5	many	TGCAGCGTTGCGGGAGAAGAGACCCAGTACTTC	CSVAGEETQYF
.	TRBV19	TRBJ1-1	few	TGTGCCAGTACCTTCGGCCCCACTGAAGCTTTCTTT	CASTFGPTEAFF
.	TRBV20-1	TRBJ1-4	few	TGCAGTGCTATGGGGCCGGATGATGAAAAACTGTTTTTT	CSAMGPDDEKLFF
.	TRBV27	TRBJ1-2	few	TGTGCCAGCAGCGGGACCCCTAACTATGGCTACACCTTC	CASSGTPNYGYTF
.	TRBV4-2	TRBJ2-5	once	TGTGCCAGCAGCCAGAATAGAGAGGACTCGGCGACCCAGTACTTC	CASSQNREDSATQYF
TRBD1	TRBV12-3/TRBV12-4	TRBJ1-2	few	TGTGCCAGCAGTCTACGGACAGGCGAGGGTGGCTACACCTTC	CASSLRTGEGGYTF
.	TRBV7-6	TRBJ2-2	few	TGTGCCAGCAGCTTACTGGGGGAGCTGTTTTTT	CASSLLGELFF
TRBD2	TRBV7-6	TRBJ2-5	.	TGTGCCAGCAGCCGGGTGGCTAGCGGGGTTCAAGAGACCCAGTACTTC	CASSRVASGVQETQYF
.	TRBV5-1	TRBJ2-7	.	TGCGCCAGCAGCTCAACAGGGCCGTCCTCCTACGAGCAGTACTTC	CASSSTGPSSYEQYF
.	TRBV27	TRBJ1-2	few	TGTGCCAGCGGGAGCGTTAACTATGGCTACACCTTC	CASGSVNYGYTF
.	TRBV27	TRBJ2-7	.	TGTGCCAGCAGTGCGGGGACCGCCCTCGCCGAGCAGTACTTC	CASSAGTALAEQYF
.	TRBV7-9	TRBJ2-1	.	TGTGCCAGCAGCTTGAGTAGGGGGGTCGATGAGCAGTTCTTC	CASSLSRGVDEQFF
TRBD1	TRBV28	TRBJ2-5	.	TGTGCCAGCAGCTTTGGACAGGGTCCCTACCAAGAGACCCAGTACTTC	CASSFGQGPYQETQYF
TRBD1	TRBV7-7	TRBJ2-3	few	TGTGCTAGCAGTCCCGGGACAGGGTGGACAGATACGCAGTATTTT	CASSPGTGWTDTQYF
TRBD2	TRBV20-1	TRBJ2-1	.	TGCAGTGCTAGCTCCAGCGGGAGAATTATCGTAAATGAGCAGTTCTTC	CSASSSGRIIVNEQFF
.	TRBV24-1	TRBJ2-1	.	TGTGCCACCAGTGATTTTCGGCCAGGAGGGGGCAATGAGCAGTTCTTC	CATSDFRPGGGNEQFF
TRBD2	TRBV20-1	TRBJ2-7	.	TGCAGTGCTACCCTAGCGGGGGGACCCTACGAGCAGTACTTC	CSATLAGGPYEQYF
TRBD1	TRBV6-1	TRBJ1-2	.	TGTGCCAGCAGTGAGACCTTTGGGACAGAGTTGTATGGCTACACCTTC	CASSETFGTELYGYTF
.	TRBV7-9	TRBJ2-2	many	TGTGCCAGCAGCTTGGAAACCGGGGAGCTGTTTTTT	CASSLETGELFF
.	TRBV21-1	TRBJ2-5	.	TGTGCCAGCAGCAAAGCTTTCCGGGTGGCAGAGAAAAGACGCGAGAACAAACAAGAGACCCAGTACTTC	CASSKAFRVAEKRRENKQETQYF
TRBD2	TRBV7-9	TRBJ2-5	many	TGTGCCAGCAGCTTAGCGCTGCGGGGGCAAGAGACCCAGTACTTC	CASSLALRGQETQYF
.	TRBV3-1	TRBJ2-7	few	TGTGCCAGCAGCCACCGGGACAAACCTTACGAGCAGTACTTC	CASSHRDKPYEQYF
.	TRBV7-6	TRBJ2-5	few	TGTGCCAGCAGCTTAGAGGGGCACAGGGAGACCCAGTACTTC	CASSLEGHRETQYF
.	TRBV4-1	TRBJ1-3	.	TGCGCCAGCAGCCAAGGAAGTACGTATTCGGGAAACACCATATATTTT	CASSQGSTYSGNTIYF
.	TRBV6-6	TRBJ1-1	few	TGTGCCAGCAGTTACTCGCCTAGTGGAGCTTTCTTT	CASSYSPSGAFF
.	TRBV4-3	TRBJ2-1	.	TGCGCCAGCAGCCAAAGTCCCTATGAGCAGTTCTTC	CASSQSPYEQFF
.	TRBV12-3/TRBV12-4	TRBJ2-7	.	TGTGCCAGCAGTTTAGGGCAGGAGGTCGAGCAGTACTTC	CASSLGQEVEQYF
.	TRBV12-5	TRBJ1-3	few	TGTGCTAGTGGTTTGGGTCCCTCTGGAAACACCATATATTTT	CASGLGPSGNTIYF
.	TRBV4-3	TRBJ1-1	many	TGCGCCAGCAGCCTAGCGACGGGGAACACTGAAGCTTTCTTT	CASSLATGNTEAFF
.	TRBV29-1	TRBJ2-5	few	TGCAGCGTGGTAGACGGACTCCAAGAGACCCAGTACTTC	CSVVDGLQETQYF
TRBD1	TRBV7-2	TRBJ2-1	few	TGTGCCTCGGGACAGGGTAACTACAATGAGCAGTTCTTC	CASGQGNYNEQFF
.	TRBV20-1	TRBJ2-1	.	TGCAGTGCTCCTATACCTATCGCTGGGAGTGAGCAGTTCTTC	CSAPIPIAGSEQFF
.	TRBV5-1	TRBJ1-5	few	TGCGCCAGCAGCCACCACAAGAGGGGTTTGAAGCCCCAGCATTTT	CASSHHKRGLKPQHF